This record concerns one T cell receptor beta chain sequence. Its target is unknown. TCRdb analysed the reads with MiXCR anew, one entry per CDR3 protein. This table has roughly 200,000 distinct CDR3 sequences, about 18% appearing once. Trimming cost V 1 base and J 1 base, with 10 bases left between them. This CDR3 is 15 amino acids long. CDR1 SEHNR and CDR2 FQNEAQ come from the germline V gene (reference sequence). The sample comes from a study of T cell repertoires in cytomegalovirus infection. Study summary: CMV infection plus the matching HLA type was flagged by public TCR beta signatures. Findings and limits, study-wide: Accumulated public TCR beta family frequency recognized individuals carrying CMV together with the relevant HLA.

V usage is TRBV7-9 and J usage is TRBJ1-1; D is perhaps TRBD1 (5 bases). The specimen sequenced was CD8+ T cells from PBMCs. The origin of this receptor is a human donor in good health (CMV status not recorded). Some clones in this sample may be carry-over from other donors' samples. The CDR3 nucleotides are TGTGCCAGCAGCTTAGTCATCGGGACGAACACTGAAGCTTTCTTT. This sequence encodes CASSLVIGTNTEAFF.